The source of this T cell receptor beta chain is a study of control samples from healthy donors and cancer patients. This clone was observed once. Assay used: immunoSEQ multiplex PCR; TCRdb lists only in-frame clones, some missing. The table records 90,000 to 130,000 clones, roughly 90% of them present only once. The V end lost 3 bases, the J end lost 2 bases, and 17 bases lay between the germline ends. CDR1 and CDR2 (germline): GTSNPN, SVGIG (reference sequence). The CDR3 sequence is 16 residues long. The source material was PBMCs. This chain uses TRBV30 with TRBJ1-3; maybe TRBD1 (5 bases). This TCR was sampled from a woman aged 60-75 years with lung cancer. The CDR3 here is CAWSGRREATGNTIYF. The CDR3 nucleotides read TGTGCCTGGAGCGGTCGCAGGGAAGCGACTGGAAACACCATATATTTT.